This passage covers 20 T cell receptor beta chains from one sample sequenced in a study of identical twins. Using its own MiXCR run on the 5' RACE reads, TCRdb lists one record per CDR3 protein. The sample shows some 790,000 distinct CDR3 sequences, over 15% of them seen only once. These data were also reused for a study on T cells expressing NK-cell markers.

The sample was PBMCs. The receptors shown here come from a young woman in good health.

This clonotype has ten or more counts. The chain has TRBV6-1 and TRBJ2-5; tentatively, D is TRBD2 (6 bases). Trimming took off 6 bases at V and 2 bases at J, with 16 bases between the two ends. Germline values: CDR1 MNHNS, CDR2 SASEGT. CDR3 length: 15 amino acids. The CDR3 DNA is TGTGCCAGCAGGAACGAGCGGGCCCCACAAGAGACCCAGTACTTC. Translated: CASRNERAPQETQYF.

This clonotype was observed a handful of times. The chain joins TRBV12-3 or TRBV12-4 to TRBJ2-1; 9 bases line up with TRBD2. CDR3 length equals 17 residues. Trimming at V came to 7 bases and at J to 0 bases, leaving 10 bases not matched to a gene. The CDR3 loop is CASIAGSGRLSYNEQFF. CDR3 nucleotide sequence: TGTGCCAGCATAGCAGGGAGCGGGAGGCTCTCCTACAATGAGCAGTTCTTC.

In its sample, this clonotype was seen once. The rearrangement links TRBV29-1 to TRBJ2-1, with D possibly being TRBD1 (5 bases). The germline gives CDR1 SQVTM, CDR2 ANQGSEA. The CDR3 length is 10 residues. V lost 4 bases and J 9 bases, leaving 7 bases between the germline ends. CDR3 DNA sequence: TGCAGCGTTGGAGACAGTGAGCAGTTCTTC. Protein sequence: CSVGDSEQFF.

V is TRBV6-1 and J is TRBJ1-1; no clear D. V was shortened by 1 base and J by 4 bases, with 16 bases between the two germline ends. This CDR3 comprises 16 residues. Germline V CDR1 and CDR2: MNHNS, SASEGT. The chain's CDR3 is CASSEGSGDRSTEAFF. The CDR3 region has the DNA TGTGCCAGCAGTGAAGGTTCGGGTGATCGTAGCACTGAAGCTTTCTTT.

In its sample, this clonotype was seen a few times. The chain is built from TRBV11-2 and TRBJ2-3; D gene unclear. The CDR3 sequence is 13 residues long. Germline CDR1 is SGHAT and CDR2 is FQNNGV. Trimming pared 7 bases from V and 8 bases from J, leaving 16 bases between. CDR3 protein: CASTTDLPGTQYF. The CDR3 bases are TGTGCCAGCACCACAGACCTCCCGGGTACGCAGTATTTT.

In its sample, this clonotype was seen a few times. This rearrangement joins TRBV9 to TRBJ2-3, with 13 bases fitting TRBD2. The ends lost 0 bases at V and 5 bases at J; junction bases unmatched: 3. Germline CDR1 reads SGDLS; CDR2 reads YYNGEE. The length of the CDR3 is 16 residues. The CDR3 DNA sequence: TGTGCCAGCAGCGTAGGGACTAGCGGGAGTGGAGATACGCAGTATTTT. Its translation: CASSVGTSGSGDTQYF.

The chain employs TRBV7-2 and TRBJ2-5, with D perhaps TRBD1 (6 bases). The CDR3 length is 16 residues. V dropped 1 base and J dropped 4 bases, with 16 bases sitting between them. Germline V gene data show CDR1 as SGHTA and CDR2 as FQGNSA. This CDR3 reads CASSLGGLREGETQYF. The CDR3 nucleotides are TGTGCCAGCAGCTTAGGGGGGCTAAGGGAAGGAGAGACCCAGTACTTC. Looking up the rest from reference TRBV7-2 and TRBJ2-5 gives the full variable domain: GAGVSQSPSNKVTEKGKDVELRCDPISGHTALYWYRQSLGQGLEFLIYFQGNSAPDKSGLPSDRFSAERTGGSVSTLTIQRTQQEDSAVYLCASSLGGLREGETQYFGPGTRLLVL.

The chain is built from TRBV5-1 and TRBJ2-2; the D call may be TRBD1 or TRBD2 (6 bases each). V lost 3 bases and J 2 bases, leaving 11 bases between the germline ends. Germline V gene data show CDR1 as SGHRS and CDR2 as YFSETQ. The CDR3 runs to 15 residues. The CDR3 nucleotides are TGCGCCAGCAGCTCGGGGGCTACCAACACCGGGGAGCTGTTTTTT. Translated: CASSSGATNTGELFF.

CDR3 coding DNA: TGCAGCGAAACTTCAGGGGGAGGGGAGACCCAGTACTTC. Translating gives CSETSGGGETQYF. This chain connects TRBV29-1 to TRBJ2-5; D might be TRBD1 or TRBD2, each matching 7 bases. Trimming took 7 bases from V and 5 from J, leaving 17 bases between them. CDR1 SQVTM and CDR2 ANQGSEA come from the germline V gene. CDR3 length: 13 residues.

This clonotype has more than one count but fewer than ten. The chain carries TRBV29-1 and TRBJ2-6; D not certain. Germline CDR1 reads SQVTM; CDR2 reads ANQGSEA. The CDR3 contains 13 residues. The V end was cut by 3 bases, the J end by 6 bases, with 9 bases between. CDR3 sequence: CSVEGFSANVLTF. The CDR3 DNA follows: TGCAGCGTTGAGGGGTTTTCGGCCAACGTCCTGACTTTC.

The chain links TRBV13 to TRBJ2-5; either TRBD1 or TRBD2 may fit D (6 bases each). The V end was cut by 4 bases, the J end by 5 bases, with 17 bases between. CDR1 is PRHDT and CDR2 is FYEKMQ in the germline V gene (reference sequence). The CDR3 contains 15 residues. The CDR3 sequence is CASSSTAQGRETQYF. The CDR3 DNA reads TGTGCCAGCAGCTCGACGGCTCAGGGGAGGGAGACCCAGTACTTC.

This clonotype was observed a handful of times. The V gene is TRBV9, the J gene TRBJ2-1; 7 nucleotides line up with TRBD1. Germline V gene sequence: CDR1 SGDLS, CDR2 YYNGEE. The CDR3 length is 14 residues. The trim removed 3 bases at V and 7 bases at J, leaving 7 bases unmatched. The CDR3 region has the DNA TGTGCCAGCAGCGCCGGGATGACAGGGAATGAGCAGTTCTTC. It is translated as CASSAGMTGNEQFF.

A few counts support this clonotype. A junction end diverges from the germline sequence, so it may reflect a read error. The chain is built from TRBV5-1 and TRBJ1-3; 7 nucleotides match TRBD1. Germline loops: CDR1 SGHRS, CDR2 YFSETQ. This CDR3 region has 14 residues. The CDR3 DNA reads as TGCGCCAGCAGCTTGGAACGACAGGGAAGCACCATATATTTT. Encoded protein: CASSLERQGSTIYF.

This sequence joins TRBV7-9 and TRBJ2-5; TRBD1 aligns across 8 bases. The junction had 12 bases not matched to a gene; V was cut back by 5 bases and J by 1 base. Per germline, CDR1 SEHNR and CDR2 FQNEAQ (reference sequence). The CDR3 runs to 17 residues. The CDR3 coding sequence is TGTGCCAGCAGCCGAGCAACCGGGACAGGCCTCCAAGAGACCCAGTACTTC. It codes for CASSRATGTGLQETQYF. The full variable domain, with the rest looked up from reference TRBV7-9 and TRBJ2-5, is DTGVSQNPRHKITKRGQNVTFRCDPISEHNRLYWYRQTLGQGPEFLTYFQNEAQLEKSRLLSDRFSAERPKGSFSTLEIQRTEQGDSAMYLCASSRATGTGLQETQYFGPGTRLLVL.

The CDR3 DNA sequence: TGTGCCATCAGTGGAATAAGGGGGCGAGATACGCAGTATTTT. It translates to CAISGIRGRDTQYF. The V gene is TRBV10-3, the J gene TRBJ2-3, with TRBD1 identical over 7 bases. CDR1 is ENHRY, CDR2 SYGVKD, per germline. J was trimmed by 5 bases and V by 4 bases; bases with no gene match: 6. The length of the CDR3 is 14 residues.

This clonotype was counted many times. The chain has TRBV3-1 and TRBJ2-1; the match to TRBD2 covers 8 bases. The CDR3 contains 16 residues. V shed 4 bases and J 3 bases; nucleotides not matched to a gene: 8. Germline values: CDR1 LGHDT, CDR2 YNNKEL (reference sequence). The CDR3 DNA reads as TGTGCCAGCAGCCCCGCGAGCGGGAGCAGCTACAATGAGCAGTTCTTC. This translates into CASSPASGSSYNEQFF.

CDR3 protein: CASSLELARYNEQFF. The CDR3, as DNA: TGCGCCAGCAGCTTGGAGCTAGCGAGATACAATGAGCAGTTCTTC. The J gene is TRBJ2-1, the V gene TRBV5-1, with D possibly being TRBD2 (6 bases). V lost 0 bases and J 4 bases, leaving 11 bases between the germline ends. The CDR3 totals 15 residues. Germline assignment: CDR1 SGHRS and CDR2 YFSETQ.

This clonotype was observed a few times. J is TRBJ1-2 and V is TRBV5-5; possible D gene TRBD1, 6 bases. Trimming pared 0 bases from V and 4 bases from J, leaving 13 bases between. The CDR3 is made up of 15 amino acids. Germline V gene data show CDR1 as SGHKS and CDR2 as YYEKEE (reference sequence). CDR3: CASSLGGHGGYGYTF. The DNA of the CDR3 is TGTGCCAGCAGCTTGGGGGGACATGGCGGCTATGGCTACACCTTC.

This clonotype was seen a few times. The V and J genes are TRBV7-9 and TRBJ2-1; D gene ambiguous. Germline CDR1 is SEHNR and CDR2 is FQNEAQ (reference sequence). This CDR3 contains 11 residues. Trimming cost V 7 bases and J 6 bases, with 7 bases left between them. CDR3 sequence reads: CASNKGNEQFF. DNA of the CDR3: TGTGCCAGCAACAAGGGCAATGAGCAGTTCTTC.

This clonotype showed up many times. V is TRBV7-8 and J is TRBJ2-1, with D hard to call. Germline assignment: CDR1 SGHVS and CDR2 FQNEAQ. This CDR3 is 13 amino acids long. Trimming took 5 bases from V and 6 from J, leaving 11 bases between them. This CDR3 reads CASSLQSSNEQFF. In DNA form, the CDR3 reads TGTGCCAGCAGCCTCCAATCCAGCAATGAGCAGTTCTTC.